A selection of T cell receptor beta chains follows, all from one sample in a study of T cell clones after liver transplantation. Assay: immunoSEQ multiplex PCR; the TCRdb copy retains only in-frame clones and omits some. The sample includes roughly 16,000 clones, around 82% of them seen just once. This material consisted of CD8+ T cells from blood, taken 48 months after liver transplant. These receptors came from a human patient who received a liver transplant. Some T cells may be supplied by the graft donor. The CDR3 runs from the conserved cysteine through the conserved F or W. D genes are given only for firm matches. Size is omitted from some rows. Given values are once, few, many or a class for expanded clones.

d_call j_call v_call clone_size cdr3_nt cdr3_aa
NA TRBJ2-2 TRBV7-3 NA TGTGCCAGCAGCTTGACCACCGGGGAGCTGTTTTTT CASSLTTGELFF
NA TRBJ1-5 TRBV5-6 NA TGTGCCAGCAGCTTGCAGGGTTCGGGACAGCCCCAGCATTTT CASSLQGSGQPQHF
NA TRBJ2-7 TRBV5-1 NA TGCGCCAGCAGCTTGGCCAAGCTAGTTTTTAACGAGCAGTACTTC CASSLAKLVFNEQYF
TRBD1 TRBJ2-4 TRBV27 NA TGTGCCAGCAGTCCCGGGACAGGGCTAGCCAAAAACATTCAGTACTTC CASSPGTGLAKNIQYF
NA TRBJ1-1 TRBV7-9 NA TGTGCCAGCAGCTTTTTTCTGGGGAACACTGAAGCTTTCTTT CASSFFLGNTEAFF
TRBD1 TRBJ2-2 TRBV19 NA TGTGCCAGTAGTATATTCCCAGCAGGGGGGAACACCGGGGAGCTGTTTTTT CASSIFPAGGNTGELFF
NA TRBJ2-1 TRBV29-1 NA TGCAGCGTTGCCCAGGGAGATGAGCAGTTCTTC CSVAQGDEQFF
NA TRBJ2-3 TRBV14 NA TGTGCCAGCAGCCAAGATGGAAATACGCAGTATTTT CASSQDGNTQYF
TRBD1 TRBJ2-7 TRBV6-5 NA TGTGCCAGCAGTCCGGGACAGGGGAGCTACGAGCAGTACTTC CASSPGQGSYEQYF
TRBD2 TRBJ2-7 TRBV7-2 few TGTGCCAGCAGCTTAGGGGCTAGCGGGCTTCCAGCTTCCCACGAGCAGTACTTC CASSLGASGLPASHEQYF
TRBD1 TRBJ2-5 TRBV27 once TGTGCCAGCAGTTTAATAGGGGGCGCATTTGGAGAGACCCAGTACTTC CASSLIGGAFGETQYF
NA TRBJ2-1 TRBV7-2 NA TGTGCCAGCAGCTTATGGAGTGGATCCTACAATGAGCAGTTCTTC CASSLWSGSYNEQFF
TRBD1 TRBJ2-7 TRBV27 NA TGTGCCAGCACCAAGGGGGAGACAGGGGGAAAAAACTTC CASTKGETGGKNF
NA TRBJ1-2 TRBV27 NA TGTGCCAGCAGTTTCGGGAAAGGGGTTGGCTACACCTTC CASSFGKGVGYTF
NA TRBJ1-1 TRBV6-5 once TGTGCCAGCAGTTACGGGGGGGGAGGAACTGAAGCTTTCTTT CASSYGGGGTEAFF
TRBD1 TRBJ1-2 TRBV5-1 NA TGCGCCAGCAGCCCTGTACCGGGACAGGGGCAAAGGAACTATGGCTACACCTTC CASSPVPGQGQRNYGYTF
NA TRBJ1-1 TRBV27 NA TGTGCCAGCAGTGCCTACCCTGGGGCAGGGGACACTGAAGCTTTCTTT CASSAYPGAGDTEAFF
TRBD2 TRBJ2-7 TRBV7-9 NA TGTGCCAGCAGCCCCGGGGGGTTACGCGAGCAGTACTTC CASSPGGLREQYF
NA TRBJ1-5 TRBV10-2 NA TGCGCCAGCAGTGTCGAGGGTAGCAATCAGCCCCAGCATTTT CASSVEGSNQPQHF
NA TRBJ2-1 TRBV7-9 NA TGTGCCAGCAGCCCTAGCCCTGAGCAGTTCTTC CASSPSPEQFF
NA TRBJ2-1 TRBV4-3 NA TGCGCCAGCAGCCAAGTTAACAGCGAAACGGGGAATGAGCAGTTCTTC CASSQVNSETGNEQFF
TRBD1 TRBJ2-5 TRBV7-9 NA TGTGCCAGCAGCACCCGACAGGGACGGGAGACCCAGTACTTC CASSTRQGRETQYF
NA TRBJ2-5 TRBV29-1 NA TGCAGCGCTTGGTCGGTGGGGCGGCAAGAGACCCAGTACTTC CSAWSVGRQETQYF
NA TRBJ1-5 TRBV21-1 NA TGTGCCAGCAGCAAAGCGGGACAGAGATATAGCAATCAGCCCCAGCATTTT CASSKAGQRYSNQPQHF
NA TRBJ1-5 TRBV4-1 NA TGCGCCAGCTCGTGGGATTTGGGGAGCAATCAGCCCCAGCATTTT CASSWDLGSNQPQHF
NA TRBJ1-3 TRBV6-6 NA TGTGCCAGCAGTTACCCCCGGGGCGGGGCACGCAACACCATATATTTT CASSYPRGGARNTIYF
TRBD1 TRBJ2-7 TRBV5-1 NA TGCGCCAGCGGGACAGGCCCCTACGAGCAGTACTTC CASGTGPYEQYF
NA TRBJ2-7 TRBV27 NA TGTGCCAGCAGTTGGAGCAGGGGTCCTCTCACCTACGAGCAGTACTTC CASSWSRGPLTYEQYF
NA TRBJ2-1 TRBV6-1 many TGTGCCAGCAGTTACCCGGATGAGCAGTTCTTC CASSYPDEQFF
NA TRBJ2-4 TRBV9 NA TGTGCCAGCAGCGTAGATTCCGGGGGTGGAAACATTCAGTACTTC CASSVDSGGGNIQYF
NA TRBJ2-5 TRBV4-1 NA TGCGCCAGCAGCCAAGCGGCAGGGACCACCCAAGAGACCCAGTACTTC CASSQAAGTTQETQYF
NA TRBJ2-1 TRBV9 NA TGTGCCAGCAGCGTAGACGGGAGTTACAATGAGCAGTTCTTC CASSVDGSYNEQFF
NA TRBJ1-1 TRBV7-3 NA TGTGCCAGCAGCTTACGGGGACTACCTTTTAGAATGAACACTGAAGCTTTCTTT CASSLRGLPFRMNTEAFF
NA TRBJ2-5 TRBV7-9 NA TGTGCCAGCAGCTTAGGAGGCCTGGAGACCCAGTACTTC CASSLGGLETQYF
TRBD1 TRBJ1-1 TRBV5-4 NA TGTGCCAGCAGCTTATATAGACAGGGCATAAGGGCTGAAGCTTTCTTT CASSLYRQGIRAEAFF